This T cell receptor (beta chain) was found in a study of PD-L1 blockade in urothelial cancer. On the study more broadly: Patients took up atezolizumab in the mid-2010s at 1,200 mg intravenously every 3 weeks. Each blood sample yielded a median of about 150,000 T cells.

Overall study results and limits: Pretreatment TCR clonality in blood, when below the median, was predictive of better survival.

On this clone: Its antigen remains unidentified.

The CDR3 runs to 17 residues. With 0 bases clipped from V and 5 bases from J, the junction kept 11 bases outside the gene matches. Germline V gene lookup returns CDR1 MGHRA and CDR2 YSYEKL. Method: immunoSEQ multiplex PCR; TCRdb's copy keeps in-frame clones and lacks some. The sample contains 40,000 to 55,000 clones, over 75% of which appear only once. Patients had locally advanced or metastatic urothelial carcinoma. The sample here was PBMCs, taken around atezolizumab (anti-PD-L1) treatment. This TCR came from a middle-aged man with urothelial cancer. The chain combines TRBV4-1 with TRBJ1-2, with 8 bases fitting TRBD1. CDR3 in DNA: TGCGCCAGCAGCCAAGATAGCCAGGGGGCGCAGAATTATGGCTACACCTTC. As protein: CASSQDSQGAQNYGYTF.